A selection of T cell receptor beta chains follows, all from one sample in a study of high-grade serous ovarian cancer treatment subgroups. Assay: immunoSEQ multiplex PCR; the TCRdb copy retains only in-frame clones and omits some. The sample lists about 18,000 clones, about 75% occurring once. The specimen was tumor tissue. These receptors all stem from a human donor with high-grade serous ovarian cancer. CDR3s include the opening cysteine and the closing phenylalanine or tryptophan. Each record gives: clone size, V gene, D gene, J gene, CDR3 length, CDR3 DNA, CDR3 protein. A D gene is named only where the DNA matches it firmly. Only some rows state a clone size, as once, few, many or a class for expanded clones.

>few|TRBV15|.|TRBJ2-7|15
TGTGCCACCAGCAGAGAAATCGGCCGAGTGGCCGAGCAGTACTTC
CATSREIGRVAEQYF
>.|TRBV5-8|.|TRBJ2-3|13
TGTGCCAGCAGCTTACGACAGGCAGATACGCAGTATTTT
CASSLRQADTQYF
>.|TRBV7-9|.|TRBJ1-5|13
TGTGCCAGCAGTTTTAGTGAATATCAGCCCCAGCATTTT
CASSFSEYQPQHF
>few|TRBV19|.|TRBJ1-5|13
TGTGCCAGTATGATAGGCGGCAATCAGCCCCAGCATTTT
CASMIGGNQPQHF
>.|TRBV18|TRBD1|TRBJ2-7|14
TGTGCCAGCTCACAGGGGACAGTTCCTCACGAGCAGTACTTC
CASSQGTVPHEQYF
>.|TRBV7-3|.|TRBJ2-1|15
TGTGCCAGCAGCCCCCAATATGGCGGGACCAATGAGCAGTTCTTC
CASSPQYGGTNEQFF
>.|TRBV5-1|TRBD2|TRBJ2-7|16
TGCGCCAGCAGCCCGCGACTAGCGGGGGCACCTGGCGAGCAGTACTTC
CASSPRLAGAPGEQYF
>once|TRBV5-4|.|TRBJ1-2|16
TGTGCCAGCAGCTTGGGGGGATCAGGGTTAGACTATGGCTACACCTTC
CASSLGGSGLDYGYTF
>.|TRBV7-6|.|TRBJ2-1|15
TGTGCCAGCAGCCGAGAAGGAAGGACTGGCAATGAGCAGTTCTTC
CASSREGRTGNEQFF
>.|TRBV4-1|TRBD2|TRBJ2-1|16
TGCGCCAGCAGCCAAGTAGGGACTAGCGAGATCAATGAGCAGTTCTTC
CASSQVGTSEINEQFF
>.|TRBV7-2|TRBD2|TRBJ2-7|12
TGTGCCAGCAGCTATAGCGGGAACGAGCAGTACTTC
CASSYSGNEQYF
>.|TRBV9|.|TRBJ1-6|15
TGTGCCAGCAGCGTAGGGTGGGACACCAATTCACCCCTCCACTTT
CASSVGWDTNSPLHF
>.|TRBV7-9|.|TRBJ2-1|13
TGTGCCAGCAGCTTAGAGGGGCGGAATGAGCAGTTCTTC
CASSLEGRNEQFF
>.|TRBV7-2|TRBD2|TRBJ2-1|17
TGTGCCAGCAGCTTAGGACTAGCGGGAGCAGGTGGGAATGAGCAGTTCTTC
CASSLGLAGAGGNEQFF
>.|TRBV7-2|TRBD2|TRBJ2-7|17
TGTGCCAGCAGCTGGGCGGGGGGGAGCGGGAGATCTCTCGAGCAGTACTTC
CASSWAGGSGRSLEQYF
>.|TRBV18|TRBD2|TRBJ2-1|17
TGTGCCAGCTCACTGATGACTAGCGGGAGGGTAATCAATGAGCAGTTCTTC
CASSLMTSGRVINEQFF
>.|TRBV10-3|TRBD2|TRBJ2-3|13
TGTGCCATCCGGTGGGGGGGAATAGATACGCAGTATTTT
CAIRWGGIDTQYF
>once|TRBV7-9|.|TRBJ2-7|15
TGTGCCAGCAGCATTTGGGCAGGTCAAACCTACGAGCAGTACTTC
CASSIWAGQTYEQYF
>.|TRBV19|TRBD2|TRBJ2-7|16
TGTGCCAGTAGCTTACTAGCGGGAGGAACCTCCTACGAGCAGTACTTC
CASSLLAGGTSYEQYF
>.|TRBV27|.|TRBJ2-1|14
TGTGCCAGCAGTTTAGCGGGCTCCTACAATGAGCAGTTCTTC
CASSLAGSYNEQFF
>.|TRBV13|TRBD2|TRBJ2-3|16
TGTGCCAGCAGCTTATTAGCGGGGACTAGCACAGATACGCAGTATTTT
CASSLLAGTSTDTQYF
>.|TRBV19|.|TRBJ2-1|15
TGTGCCAGTAGTATTGACAGACACAAATACAATGAGCAGTTCTTC
CASSIDRHKYNEQFF
>.|TRBV19|TRBD2|TRBJ2-5|15
TGTGCCAGTAGTATAGTCCCTAGCGGTCAAGAGACCCAGTACTTC
CASSIVPSGQETQYF
>.|TRBV11-1|.|TRBJ2-1|11
TGTGCCAGCAGCTTAATGGGAGCGGTGTTCTTC
CASSLMGAVFF
>few|TRBV7-2|.|TRBJ1-5|15
TGTGCCAGCAGCTTCGGTGGCCAAGCTTATCAGCCCCAGCATTTT
CASSFGGQAYQPQHF
>.|TRBV2|.|TRBJ1-5|14
TGTGCCAGCAGTGAAGGCAGGGGCGATCAGCCCCAGCATTTT
CASSEGRGDQPQHF
>once|TRBV28|.|TRBJ1-1|14
TGTGCCAGCAGCCCAATGGGGAGGAACACTGAAGCTTTCTTT
CASSPMGRNTEAFF